Listed below are T cell receptor beta chains from one sample, sequenced in a study of shared clonotypes between healthy human individuals. Clones were sequenced by immunoSEQ multiplex PCR, and TCRdb holds only the in-frame ones, with some missing. The table includes over a million clones, approximately 78% detected once. Material: memory CD4+ T cells from PBMCs. Receptors originate from a man younger than 35 in good health. Some clones in this sample may be carry-over from other donors' samples. Each CDR3 is given with its conserved first and last residue. A D gene is named only where the DNA matches it firmly. Part of the rows lack a size; the others show once, few, many or a class for expanded clones.

J	V	D	size	length	DNA	CDR3
TRBJ2-5	TRBV15	-	-	17	TGTGCCACCAGCAGAGGGGGATCTGCAGCTTCACAAGAGACCCAGTACTTC	CATSRGGSAASQETQYF
TRBJ2-1	TRBV5-1	TRBD1	-	14	TGCGCCAGCAGCCTCCAGGGGGCCTACAATGAGCAGTTCTTC	CASSLQGAYNEQFF
TRBJ1-1	TRBV7-9	-	-	15	TGTGCCAGCAGCATTACTAGGACACGAGGAACTGAAGCTTTCTTT	CASSITRTRGTEAFF
TRBJ2-2	TRBV14	-	-	19	TGTGCCAGCAGCCAAGATAGGAAAGGCCCACTATGGAACACCGGGGAGCTGTTTTTT	CASSQDRKGPLWNTGELFF
TRBJ2-5	TRBV2	-	-	11	TGTGCCAGCAGTTCGGGGGAGACCCAGTACTTC	CASSSGETQYF
TRBJ1-5	TRBV5-1	-	-	15	TGCGCCAGCAGCTTGGATGGGGTTAGCAATCAGCCCCAGCATTTT	CASSLDGVSNQPQHF
TRBJ1-5	TRBV5-6	TRBD1	-	16	TGTGCCAGCAGCTTGACCGGGACAGGGGGCTTTCAGCCCCAGCATTTT	CASSLTGTGGFQPQHF
TRBJ1-5	TRBV7-2	TRBD1	-	15	TGTGCCAGCAGCCGTCCGGGACAGGGGGGCCAGCCCCAGCATTTT	CASSRPGQGGQPQHF
TRBJ2-7	TRBV2	TRBD1	-	12	TGTGCCAGCGCAAGGGACAGTCCTGAGCAGTACTTC	CASARDSPEQYF
TRBJ2-7	TRBV6-1	-	-	15	TGTGCCACCCACCATTCCACGGACGGTAGTGGCGAGCAGTACTTC	CATHHSTDGSGEQYF
TRBJ1-1	TRBV11-1	-	few	13	TGTGCCAGCAGCCAACTGGAGAACACTGAAGCTTTCTTT	CASSQLENTEAFF
TRBJ1-1	TRBV28	-	few	16	TGTGCCAGCAGTTTAGATGGAACGGGGCGCGCGACTGAAGCTTTCTTT	CASSLDGTGRATEAFF
TRBJ2-5	TRBV5-8	TRBD1	few	14	TGTGCCAGCAGCTATCGGACAGGTCAAGAGACCCAGTACTTC	CASSYRTGQETQYF
TRBJ1-3	TRBV5-1	-	-	15	TGCGCCAGCAGCCCCGGACTGATCTCTGGAAACACCATATATTTT	CASSPGLISGNTIYF
TRBJ1-1	TRBV15	-	-	11	TGTGCCACCAGCAGAGACCAAACGAGGCGTTTT	CATSRDQTRRF
TRBJ1-1	TRBV5-1	-	once	14	TGCGCCAGCAGCTTGGCGGGGGGAACAACTGAAGCTTTCTTT	CASSLAGGTTEAFF
TRBJ1-2	TRBV28	-	-	14	TGTGCCAGCAGTTTGGGGGGGTCTACCTATGGCTACACCTTC	CASSLGGSTYGYTF
TRBJ2-3	TRBV29-1	-	-	12	TGCAGCTGTCGGGACGGTACAGATACGCAGTATTTT	CSCRDGTDTQYF
TRBJ2-5	TRBV30	-	few	11	TGTGCCTGGAGTCTCCTTGAGACCCAGTACTTC	CAWSLLETQYF
TRBJ1-1	TRBV18	-	once	12	TGTGCCAGCTCTTGGGACGGGGATGAAGCTTTCTTT	CASSWDGDEAFF
TRBJ2-4	TRBV9	-	-	16	TGTGCCAGCAGCGTAGGCCCCCCCGGAGCCAAAAACATTCAGTACTTC	CASSVGPPGAKNIQYF
TRBJ2-7	TRBV6-5	TRBD2	-	14	TGTGCCAGCAGGGGACTAGCGCGCGCCTACGAGCAGTACTTC	CASRGLARAYEQYF
TRBJ2-3	TRBV2	TRBD2	many	13	TGTGCCAGCATCGGCGGGAGAACAGATACGCAGTATTTT	CASIGGRTDTQYF
TRBJ2-1	TRBV5-1	-	-	16	TGCGCCAGCAGAAAAGGGGCGGATGTCTCGCAGGGTGAGCAGTTCTTC	CASRKGADVSQGEQFF
TRBJ1-5	TRBV19	-	-	16	TGTGCCAGTAGTATCGAGCAGGCTTATAGCAATCAGCCCCAGCATTTT	CASSIEQAYSNQPQHF
TRBJ1-2	TRBV28	-	-	17	TGTGCCAGCAGTACCCGCCGTCGGGACACTATTGGCCATGGCTACACCTTC	CASSTRRRDTIGHGYTF
TRBJ1-1	TRBV30	-	-	16	TGTGCCTGGAGCCTGGGATTGGTTATCTCTAGGACTGAAGCTTTCTTT	CAWSLGLVISRTEAFF
TRBJ1-1	TRBV4-1	TRBD1	-	14	TGCGCCACCAGGAGGGACAGGGGAAGGTGGGAAGCTTTCTTT	CATRRDRGRWEAFF
TRBJ2-3	TRBV5-6	-	-	11	TGTGCCAGCAGCTCCGAAGATACGCAGTATTTT	CASSSEDTQYF
TRBJ2-2	TRBV5-6	-	-	14	TGTGCCAGCAGCTTGTACCCGAACACCGGGGAGCTGTTTTTT	CASSLYPNTGELFF
TRBJ2-1	TRBV18	-	-	13	TGTGCCAGCTCCCCCGGACAGAACAATGAGCAGTTCTTC	CASSPGQNNEQFF
TRBJ1-5	TRBV7-3	-	-	15	TGTGCCAGCAGCCCCGAAACAGGGAGCAATCAGCCCCAGCATTTT	CASSPETGSNQPQHF
TRBJ2-4	TRBV11-2	-	few	12	TGTGCCAGCAGCTCCGGGCCCACAATTCAGTACTTC	CASSSGPTIQYF
TRBJ2-2	TRBV28	-	many	16	TGTGCCAGCAGTCGGACCGGGACGAGGAACACCGGGGAGCTGTTTTTT	CASSRTGTRNTGELFF
TRBJ2-1	TRBV5-1	TRBD2	-	16	TGCGCCAGCAGCTTGGAACTAGCGGTAGAAGACAATGAGCAGTTCTTC	CASSLELAVEDNEQFF
TRBJ1-2	TRBV28	-	once	13	TGTGCCAGCCGGGCAGGGATTAACTATGGCTACACCTTC	CASRAGINYGYTF
TRBJ2-7	TRBV11-2	TRBD2	-	16	TGTGCCAGCAGCTTAGGGGCTAGCGGACGTTCCTACGAGCAGTACTTC	CASSLGASGRSYEQYF
TRBJ2-7	TRBV5-1	-	few	12	TGCGCCAGCAGCTTACGGTGGGACGAGCAGTACTTC	CASSLRWDEQYF
TRBJ1-2	TRBV6-6	-	-	11	TGTGCCAGCAGGTTAGGGCTAGGCTACACCTTC	CASRLGLGYTF
TRBJ2-1	TRBV9	-	-	16	TGTGCCAGCAGCGTAGGGACGCAGAGCTCCTACAATGAGCAGTTCTTC	CASSVGTQSSYNEQFF
TRBJ2-3	TRBV6-5	-	-	15	TGTGCCAGCAGTAAAAACAGGGTCAGCACAGATACGCAGTATTTT	CASSKNRVSTDTQYF
TRBJ2-7	TRBV5-8	TRBD2	-	16	TGTGCCAGCAGCCCAGGGACTAGCGAGACCCTTGGGGAGCAGTACTTC	CASSPGTSETLGEQYF
TRBJ2-3	TRBV18	-	few	11	TGTGCCAGCTCACCGGGAGATACGCAGTATTTT	CASSPGDTQYF
TRBJ2-2	TRBV5-1	TRBD1	once	14	TGCGCCAGCAGCCAGGGGGCTACCACCGGGGAGCTGTTTTTT	CASSQGATTGELFF
TRBJ2-7	TRBV5-1	-	-	12	TGCGCCAGCAGCTTGGGACTTTCGGAGCAGTACTTC	CASSLGLSEQYF
TRBJ2-7	TRBV7-2	-	-	14	TGTGCCAGCAGCTTAGGAGGGAATCAGTACGAGCAGTACTTC	CASSLGGNQYEQYF
TRBJ1-1	TRBV7-9	-	-	13	TGTGCCAGCAGCGTGACAGGAGGAACTGAAGCTTTCTTT	CASSVTGGTEAFF
TRBJ2-7	TRBV9	TRBD2	few	15	TGTGCCAGCAGCGTAGGGCCTAGCGGGAGCTACGAGCAGTACTTC	CASSVGPSGSYEQYF
TRBJ2-7	TRBV7-9	-	-	18	TGTGCCAGCAGCTTATTAATCGACTGGAGAAGCAGTTCCTACGAGCAGTACTTC	CASSLLIDWRSSSYEQYF
TRBJ2-5	TRBV9	TRBD2	-	14	TGTGCCAGCAGCCCGGGACTAGCTCCAGAGACCCAGTACTTC	CASSPGLAPETQYF
TRBJ2-7	TRBV18	-	-	14	TGTGCCAGCTCACCGGGACGGGAAACCTACGAGCAGTACTTC	CASSPGRETYEQYF
TRBJ2-6	TRBV4-1	-	-	18	TGCGCCAGCAGCCAAGTTGGGGCAGGGAGCTCTGGGGCCAACGTCCTGACTTTC	CASSQVGAGSSGANVLTF
TRBJ2-7	TRBV6-5	-	-	15	TGTGCCAGCAGTTACTCTGTCGCTTCGGTCTACGAGCAGTACTTC	CASSYSVASVYEQYF
TRBJ2-5	TRBV7-3	-	-	13	TGTGCCAGCAGCGTCGTGAGGGAAGAGACCCAGTACTTC	CASSVVREETQYF